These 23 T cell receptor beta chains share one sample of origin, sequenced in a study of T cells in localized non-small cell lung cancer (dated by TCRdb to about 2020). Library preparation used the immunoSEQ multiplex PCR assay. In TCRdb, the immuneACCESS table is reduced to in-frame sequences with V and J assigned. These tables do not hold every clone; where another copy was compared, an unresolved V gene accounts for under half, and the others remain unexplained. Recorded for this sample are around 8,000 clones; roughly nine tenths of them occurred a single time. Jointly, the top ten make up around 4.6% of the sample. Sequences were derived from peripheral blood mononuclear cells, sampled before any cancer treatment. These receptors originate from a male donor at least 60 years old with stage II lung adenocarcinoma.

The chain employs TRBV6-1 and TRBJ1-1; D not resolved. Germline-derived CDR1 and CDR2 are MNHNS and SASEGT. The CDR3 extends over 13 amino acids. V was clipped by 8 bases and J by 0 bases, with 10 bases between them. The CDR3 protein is CASEIAMNTEAFF. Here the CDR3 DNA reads TGTGCCAGCGAAATTGCGATGAACACTGAAGCTTTCTTT.

CDR3 protein: CASRAYNEQFF. CDR3 bases: TGTGCCAGCAGAGCGTACAATGAGCAGTTCTTC. V usage is TRBV7-9 and J usage is TRBJ2-1; D is ambiguous. This CDR3 has 11 amino acids. Germline V lookup: CDR1 SEHNR, CDR2 FQNEAQ (reference sequence). V lost 6 bases, J lost 4 bases, and 4 bases lay in between. The whole variable domain, remainder taken from reference TRBV7-9 and TRBJ2-1, is DTGVSQNPRHKITKRGQNVTFRCDPISEHNRLYWYRQTLGQGPEFLTYFQNEAQLEKSRLLSDRFSAERPKGSFSTLEIQRTEQGDSAMYLCASRAYNEQFFGPGTRLTVL.

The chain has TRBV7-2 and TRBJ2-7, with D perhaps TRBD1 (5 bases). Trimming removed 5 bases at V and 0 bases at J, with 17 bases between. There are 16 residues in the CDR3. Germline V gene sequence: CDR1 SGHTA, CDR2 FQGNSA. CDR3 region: CASSPRLGEISYEQYF. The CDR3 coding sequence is TGTGCCAGCAGCCCCAGGCTAGGGGAAATCTCCTACGAGCAGTACTTC.

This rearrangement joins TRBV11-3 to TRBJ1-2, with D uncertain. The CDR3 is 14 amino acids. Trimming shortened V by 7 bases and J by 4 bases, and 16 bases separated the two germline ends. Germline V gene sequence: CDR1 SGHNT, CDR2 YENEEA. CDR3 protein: CASTQSPVGYGYTF. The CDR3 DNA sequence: TGTGCCAGCACCCAAAGTCCAGTGGGCTATGGCTACACCTTC. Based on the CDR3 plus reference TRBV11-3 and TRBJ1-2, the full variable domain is EAGVVQSPRYKIIEKKQPVAFWCNPISGHNTLYWYLQNLGQGPELLIRYENEEAVDDSQLPKDRFSAERLKGVDSTLKIQPAELGDSAVYLCASTQSPVGYGYTFGSGTRLTVV.

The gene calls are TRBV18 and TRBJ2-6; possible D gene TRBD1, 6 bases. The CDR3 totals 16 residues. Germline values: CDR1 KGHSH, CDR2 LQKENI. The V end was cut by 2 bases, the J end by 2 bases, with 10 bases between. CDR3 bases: TGTGCCAGCTCACCAGTACAGGGAACTGGGGCCAACGTCCTGACTTTC. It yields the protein CASSPVQGTGANVLTF. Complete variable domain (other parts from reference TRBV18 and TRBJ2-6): NAGVMQNPRHLVRRRGQEARLRCSPMKGHSHVYWYRQLPEEGLKFMVYLQKENIIDESGMPKERFSAEFPKEGPSILRIQQVVRGDSAAYFCASSPVQGTGANVLTFGAGSRLTVL.

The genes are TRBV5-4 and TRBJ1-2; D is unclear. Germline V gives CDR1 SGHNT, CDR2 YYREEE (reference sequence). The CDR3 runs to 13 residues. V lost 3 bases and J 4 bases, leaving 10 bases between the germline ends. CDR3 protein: CASSSGHFYGYTF. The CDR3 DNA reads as TGTGCCAGCAGCTCAGGCCACTTCTATGGCTACACCTTC.

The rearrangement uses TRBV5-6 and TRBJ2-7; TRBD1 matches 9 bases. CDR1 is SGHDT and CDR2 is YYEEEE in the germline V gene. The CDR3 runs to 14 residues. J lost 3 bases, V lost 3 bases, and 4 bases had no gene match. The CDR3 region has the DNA TGTGCCAGCAGCTCTGGACAGGGGCGCTACGAGCAGTACTTC. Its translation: CASSSGQGRYEQYF.

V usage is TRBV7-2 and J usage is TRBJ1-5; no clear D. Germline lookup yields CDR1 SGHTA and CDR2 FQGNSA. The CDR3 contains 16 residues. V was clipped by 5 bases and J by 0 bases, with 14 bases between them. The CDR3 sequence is CASSRSAVHSNQPQHF. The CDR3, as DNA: TGTGCCAGCAGCCGCTCGGCGGTTCATAGCAATCAGCCCCAGCATTTT.

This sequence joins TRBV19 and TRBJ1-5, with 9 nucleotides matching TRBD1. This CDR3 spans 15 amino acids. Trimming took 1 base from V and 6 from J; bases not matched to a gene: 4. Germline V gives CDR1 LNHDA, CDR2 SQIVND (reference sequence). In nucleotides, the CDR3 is TGTGCCAGTAGTATAGGGACAGGGGTCGGTCAGCCCCAGCATTTT. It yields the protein CASSIGTGVGQPQHF.

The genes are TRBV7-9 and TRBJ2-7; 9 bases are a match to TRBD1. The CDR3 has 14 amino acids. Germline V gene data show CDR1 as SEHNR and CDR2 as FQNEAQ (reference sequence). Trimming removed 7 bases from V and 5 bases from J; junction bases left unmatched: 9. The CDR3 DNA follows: TGTGCCAGCACCACAGCTGGGACAGGGAACGAGCAGTACTTC. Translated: CASTTAGTGNEQYF.

CDR3 nucleotide sequence: TGTGCCAGCGTAGGTTCTCTTAGAGGTGGCTACACCTTC. Its translation is CASVGSLRGGYTF. This chain links TRBV27 with TRBJ1-2, with D unresolved. Germline V lookup: CDR1 MNHEY, CDR2 SMNVEV (reference sequence). The V and J ends lost 8 bases and 7 bases respectively, with 17 bases between them. This CDR3 comprises 13 residues.

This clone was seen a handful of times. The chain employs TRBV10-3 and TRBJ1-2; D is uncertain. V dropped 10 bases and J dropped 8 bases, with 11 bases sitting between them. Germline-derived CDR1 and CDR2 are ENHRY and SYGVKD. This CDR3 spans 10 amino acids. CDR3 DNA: TGTGCCACCAACACGGGAGGCTACACCTTC. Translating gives CATNTGGYTF.

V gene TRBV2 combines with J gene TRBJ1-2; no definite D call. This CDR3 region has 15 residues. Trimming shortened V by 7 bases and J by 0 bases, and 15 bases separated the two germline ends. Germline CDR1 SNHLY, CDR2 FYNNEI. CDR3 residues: CASTFLEGANYGYTF. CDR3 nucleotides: TGTGCCAGCACCTTCCTGGAGGGCGCTAACTATGGCTACACCTTC.

The CDR3 region is CSVGRGGTGELFF. The CDR3 DNA is TGCAGCGTTGGCAGGGGGGGAACCGGGGAGCTGTTTTTT. This rearrangement joins TRBV29-1 to TRBJ2-2, with D perhaps given as TRBD1 or TRBD2 (7 bases each). V was trimmed by 4 bases and J by 5 bases, leaving 11 bases between them. This CDR3 has 13 residues. Germline V gives CDR1 SQVTM, CDR2 ANQGSEA.

The CDR3 sequence: CASTPRGPSYNEQFF. For the CDR3, the DNA is TGTGCCAGCACCCCGAGGGGCCCCTCCTACAATGAGCAGTTCTTC. The chain couples TRBV6-6 to TRBJ2-1, with D perhaps given as TRBD1 or TRBD2 (5 bases each). Germline V gene data show CDR1 as MNHNY and CDR2 as SVGAGI (reference sequence). The ends were cut back, 7 bases at V and 0 bases at J, with 13 bases in the middle. The CDR3 spans 15 residues.

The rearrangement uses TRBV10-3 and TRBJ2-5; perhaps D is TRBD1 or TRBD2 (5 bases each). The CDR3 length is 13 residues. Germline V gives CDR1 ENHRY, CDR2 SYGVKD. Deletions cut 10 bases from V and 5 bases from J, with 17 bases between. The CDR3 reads CATAPEGRETQYF. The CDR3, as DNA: TGTGCCACCGCCCCCGAGGGGCGGGAGACCCAGTACTTC.

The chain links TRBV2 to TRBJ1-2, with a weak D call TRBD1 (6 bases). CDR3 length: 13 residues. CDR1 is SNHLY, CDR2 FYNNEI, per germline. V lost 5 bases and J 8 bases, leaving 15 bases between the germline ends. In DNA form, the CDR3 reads TGTGCCAGCAGTTCGGGTCACAGGGACGGCTACACCTTC. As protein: CASSSGHRDGYTF.

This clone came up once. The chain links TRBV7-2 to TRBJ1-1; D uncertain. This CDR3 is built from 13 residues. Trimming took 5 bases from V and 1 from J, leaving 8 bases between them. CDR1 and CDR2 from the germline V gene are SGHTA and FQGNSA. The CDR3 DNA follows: TGTGCCAGCAGCCTCGAGGGGAACACTGAAGCTTTCTTT. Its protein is CASSLEGNTEAFF.

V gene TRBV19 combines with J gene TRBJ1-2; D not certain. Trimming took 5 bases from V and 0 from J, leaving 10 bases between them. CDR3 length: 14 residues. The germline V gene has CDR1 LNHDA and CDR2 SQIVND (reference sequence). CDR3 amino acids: CASSAGFTNYGYTF. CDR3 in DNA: TGTGCCAGTAGTGCGGGTTTCACTAACTATGGCTACACCTTC.

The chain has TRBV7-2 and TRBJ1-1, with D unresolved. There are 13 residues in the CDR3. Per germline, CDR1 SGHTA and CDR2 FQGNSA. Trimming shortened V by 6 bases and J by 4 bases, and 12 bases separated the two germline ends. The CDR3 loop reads CASRPHASTEAFF. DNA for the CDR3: TGTGCCAGCAGGCCTCACGCATCCACTGAAGCTTTCTTT.

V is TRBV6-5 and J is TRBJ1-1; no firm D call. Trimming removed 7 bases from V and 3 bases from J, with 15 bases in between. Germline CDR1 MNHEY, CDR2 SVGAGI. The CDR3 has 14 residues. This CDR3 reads CASTLGIGDTEAFF. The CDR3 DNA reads TGTGCCAGCACCTTGGGAATCGGGGACACTGAAGCTTTCTTT.

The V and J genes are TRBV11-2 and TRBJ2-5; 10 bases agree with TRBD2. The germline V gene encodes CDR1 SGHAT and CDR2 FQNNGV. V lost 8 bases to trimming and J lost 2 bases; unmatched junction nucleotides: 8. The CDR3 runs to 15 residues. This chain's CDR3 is CASLEIAGGQETQYF. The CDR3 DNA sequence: TGTGCCAGCTTGGAAATAGCGGGGGGTCAAGAGACCCAGTACTTC.

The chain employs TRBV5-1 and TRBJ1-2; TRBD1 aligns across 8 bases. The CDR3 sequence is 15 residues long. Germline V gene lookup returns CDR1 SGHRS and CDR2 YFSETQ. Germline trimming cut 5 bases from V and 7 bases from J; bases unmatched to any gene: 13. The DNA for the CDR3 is TGCGCCAGCAGACCTCCCGGGACAGGTCGTATTGGCTACACCTTC. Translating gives CASRPPGTGRIGYTF. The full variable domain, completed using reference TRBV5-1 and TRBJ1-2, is KAGVTQTPRYLIKTRGQQVTLSCSPISGHRSVSWYQQTPGQGLQFLFEYFSETQRNKGNFPGRFSGRQFSNSRSEMNVSTLELGDSALYLCASRPPGTGRIGYTFGSGTRLTVV.